This T cell receptor beta chain emerged from a study of blood T cells in healthy people across ages. The second PCR ran roughly 6 to 11 cycles with a sample-barcoded 5' primer and J-beta primers. TCRdb ran MiXCR on the 5' RACE reads and lists one entry per CDR3 protein. The sample shows some 710,000 distinct CDR3 sequences, more than 35% of them seen only once. Drawing of peripheral blood yielded about 10 milliliters from each donor. As regards this clonotype: The antigen remains undetermined.

Whole-study findings and limits: Across the age range, TCR beta diversity per million T cells fell in a roughly linear way. Nothing was known about donor CMV status, and this possibly confounded expanded clonotype changes.

This CDR3 is built from 12 residues. V was trimmed by 8 bases and J by 2 bases, leaving 8 bases between them. CDR1 SNHLY and CDR2 FYNNEI come from the germline V gene. The receptor was derived from a man at least 80 years old in good health. V usage is TRBV2 and J usage is TRBJ2-3; no firm D call. Sequenced material: blood. The CDR3 region is CASGVNTDTQYF. Here the CDR3 DNA reads TGTGCCAGCGGGGTCAACACAGATACGCAGTATTTT.